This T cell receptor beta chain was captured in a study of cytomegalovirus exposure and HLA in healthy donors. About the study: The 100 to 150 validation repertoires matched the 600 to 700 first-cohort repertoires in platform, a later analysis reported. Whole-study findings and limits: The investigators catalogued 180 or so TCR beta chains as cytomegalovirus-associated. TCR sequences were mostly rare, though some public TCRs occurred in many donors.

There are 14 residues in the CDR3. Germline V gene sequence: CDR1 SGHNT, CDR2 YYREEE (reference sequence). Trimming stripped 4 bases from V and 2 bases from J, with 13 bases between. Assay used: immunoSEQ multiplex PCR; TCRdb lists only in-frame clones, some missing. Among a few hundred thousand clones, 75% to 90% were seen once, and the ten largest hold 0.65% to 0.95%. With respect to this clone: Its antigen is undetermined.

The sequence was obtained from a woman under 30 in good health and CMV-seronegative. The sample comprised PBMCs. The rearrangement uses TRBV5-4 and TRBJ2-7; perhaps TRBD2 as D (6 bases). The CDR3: CASSLEGSAYEQYF. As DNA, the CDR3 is TGTGCCAGCAGCCTGGAGGGGTCCGCCTACGAGCAGTACTTC.